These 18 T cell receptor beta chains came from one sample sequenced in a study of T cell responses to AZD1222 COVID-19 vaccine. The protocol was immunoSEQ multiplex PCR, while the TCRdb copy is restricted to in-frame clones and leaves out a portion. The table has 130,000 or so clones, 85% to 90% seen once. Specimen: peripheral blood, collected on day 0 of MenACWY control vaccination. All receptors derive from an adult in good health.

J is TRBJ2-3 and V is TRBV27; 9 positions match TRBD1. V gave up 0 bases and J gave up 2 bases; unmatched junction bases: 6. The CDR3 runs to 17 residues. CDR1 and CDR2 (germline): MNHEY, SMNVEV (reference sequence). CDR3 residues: CASSLSGGTGSTDTQYF. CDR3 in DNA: TGTGCCAGCAGTTTATCGGGCGGGACAGGGTCCACAGATACGCAGTATTTT.

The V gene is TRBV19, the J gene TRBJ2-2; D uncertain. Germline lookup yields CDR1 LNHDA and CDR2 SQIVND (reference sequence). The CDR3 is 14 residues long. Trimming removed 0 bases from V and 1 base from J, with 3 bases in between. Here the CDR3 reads CASSIDGNTGELFF. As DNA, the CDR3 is TGTGCCAGTAGTATAGATGGGAACACCGGGGAGCTGTTTTTT.

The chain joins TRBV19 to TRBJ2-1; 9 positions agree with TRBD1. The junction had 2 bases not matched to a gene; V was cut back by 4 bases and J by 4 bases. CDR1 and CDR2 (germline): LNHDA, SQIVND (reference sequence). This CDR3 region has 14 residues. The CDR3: CASSNGQGYNEQFF. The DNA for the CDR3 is TGTGCCAGTAGTAACGGACAGGGGTACAATGAGCAGTTCTTC.

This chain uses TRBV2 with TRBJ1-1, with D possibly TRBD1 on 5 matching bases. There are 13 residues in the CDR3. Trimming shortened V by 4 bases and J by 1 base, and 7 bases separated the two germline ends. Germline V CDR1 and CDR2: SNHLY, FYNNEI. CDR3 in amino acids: CASSGGENTEAFF. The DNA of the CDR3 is TGTGCCAGCAGTGGAGGGGAGAACACTGAAGCTTTCTTT. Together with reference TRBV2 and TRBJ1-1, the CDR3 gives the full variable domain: EPEVTQTPSHQVTQMGQEVILRCVPISNHLYFYWYRQILGQKVEFLVSFYNNEISEKSEIFDDQFSVERPDGSNFTLKIRSTKLEDSAMYFCASSGGENTEAFFGQGTRLTVV.

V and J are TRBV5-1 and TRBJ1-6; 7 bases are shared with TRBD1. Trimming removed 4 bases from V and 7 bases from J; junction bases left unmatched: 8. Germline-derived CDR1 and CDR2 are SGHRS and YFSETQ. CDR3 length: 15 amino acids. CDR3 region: CASSIEQGSNSPLHF. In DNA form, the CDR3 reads TGCGCCAGCAGCATCGAACAGGGGTCGAATTCACCCCTCCACTTT.

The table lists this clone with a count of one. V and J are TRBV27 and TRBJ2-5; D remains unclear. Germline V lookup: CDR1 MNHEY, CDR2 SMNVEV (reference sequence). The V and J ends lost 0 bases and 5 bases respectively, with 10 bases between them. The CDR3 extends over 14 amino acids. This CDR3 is CASSLSFPSETQYF. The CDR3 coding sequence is TGTGCCAGCAGTTTATCGTTTCCTTCCGAGACCCAGTACTTC.

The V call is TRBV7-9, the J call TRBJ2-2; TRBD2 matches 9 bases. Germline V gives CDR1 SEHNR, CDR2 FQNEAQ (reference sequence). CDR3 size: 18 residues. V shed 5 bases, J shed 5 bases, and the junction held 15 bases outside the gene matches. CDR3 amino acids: CASSPVGREGLWTGELFF. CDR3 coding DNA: TGTGCCAGCAGCCCAGTGGGGCGGGAGGGCCTATGGACCGGGGAGCTGTTTTTT.

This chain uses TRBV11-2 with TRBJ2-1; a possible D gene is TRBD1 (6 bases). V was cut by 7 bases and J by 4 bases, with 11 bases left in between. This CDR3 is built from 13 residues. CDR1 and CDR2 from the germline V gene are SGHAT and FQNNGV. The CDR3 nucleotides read TGTGCCAGCAACCTGGACAGTTACAATGAGCAGTTCTTC. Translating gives CASNLDSYNEQFF.

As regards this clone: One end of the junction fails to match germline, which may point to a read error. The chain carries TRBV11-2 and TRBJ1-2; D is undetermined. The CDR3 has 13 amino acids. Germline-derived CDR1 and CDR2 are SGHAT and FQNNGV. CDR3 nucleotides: TGTGCCAGCAGTTTAGGTATAGATCATGGCTACACCTTC. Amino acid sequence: CASSLGIDHGYTF.

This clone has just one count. CDR3: CASRTGGSGYTF. CDR3 coding DNA: TGTGCCAGCAGGACAGGGGGGTCTGGCTACACCTTC. The chain combines TRBV5-6 with TRBJ1-2; TRBD1 agrees at 9 bases. CDR1 is SGHDT, CDR2 YYEEEE, per germline. The V segment lost 5 bases and the J segment 7 bases; nucleotides outside the gene matches: 3. CDR3 length: 12 residues.

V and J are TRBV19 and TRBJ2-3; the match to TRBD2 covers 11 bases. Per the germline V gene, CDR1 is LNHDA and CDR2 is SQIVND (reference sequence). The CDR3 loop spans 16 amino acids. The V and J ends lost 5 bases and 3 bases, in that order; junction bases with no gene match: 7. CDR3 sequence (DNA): TGTGCCAGTAGTGATGGACTAGCGGGTGGGACAGATACGCAGTATTTT. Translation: CASSDGLAGGTDTQYF.

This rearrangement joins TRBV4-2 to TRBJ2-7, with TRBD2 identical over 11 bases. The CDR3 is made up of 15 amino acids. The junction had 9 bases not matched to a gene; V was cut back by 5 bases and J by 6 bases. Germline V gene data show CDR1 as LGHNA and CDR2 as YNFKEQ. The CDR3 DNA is TGTGCCAGCAGCTTAGCGGGAGGGTCTCCCGCCGAGCAGTACTTC. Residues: CASSLAGGSPAEQYF.

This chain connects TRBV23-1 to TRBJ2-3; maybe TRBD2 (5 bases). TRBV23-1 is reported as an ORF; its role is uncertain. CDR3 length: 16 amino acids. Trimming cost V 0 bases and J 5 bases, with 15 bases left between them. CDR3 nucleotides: TGCGCCAGCAGTCAATCGATGGCCCGGGAAGAAGATACGCAGTATTTT. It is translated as CASSQSMAREEDTQYF.

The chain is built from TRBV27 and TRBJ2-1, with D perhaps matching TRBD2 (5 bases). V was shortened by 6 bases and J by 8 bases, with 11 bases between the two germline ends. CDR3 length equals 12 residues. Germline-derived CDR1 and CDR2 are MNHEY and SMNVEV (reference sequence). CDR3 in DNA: TGTGCCAGCAGCCCCAGGACTGATGAGCAGTTCTTC. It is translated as CASSPRTDEQFF.

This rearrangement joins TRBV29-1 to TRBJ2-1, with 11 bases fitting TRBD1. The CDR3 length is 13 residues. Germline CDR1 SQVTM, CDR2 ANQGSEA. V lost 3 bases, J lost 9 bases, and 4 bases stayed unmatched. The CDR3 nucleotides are TGCAGCGTTGATCGGACAGGGGGCGGTGAGCAGTTCTTC. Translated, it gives CSVDRTGGGEQFF.

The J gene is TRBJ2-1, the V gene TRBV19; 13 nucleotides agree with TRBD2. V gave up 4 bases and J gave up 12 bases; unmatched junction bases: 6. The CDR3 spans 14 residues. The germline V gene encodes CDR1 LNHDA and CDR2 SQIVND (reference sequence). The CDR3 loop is CASSTGLAGAMQFF. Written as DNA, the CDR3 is TGTGCCAGTAGTACCGGACTAGCGGGAGCGATGCAGTTCTTC.

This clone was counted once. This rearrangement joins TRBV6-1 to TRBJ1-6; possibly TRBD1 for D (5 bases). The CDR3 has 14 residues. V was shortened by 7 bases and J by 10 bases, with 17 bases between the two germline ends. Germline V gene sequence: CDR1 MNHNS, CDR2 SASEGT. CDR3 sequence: CASNLARGPSPLHF. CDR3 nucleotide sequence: TGTGCCAGCAACTTAGCCCGGGGCCCCTCACCCCTCCACTTT.

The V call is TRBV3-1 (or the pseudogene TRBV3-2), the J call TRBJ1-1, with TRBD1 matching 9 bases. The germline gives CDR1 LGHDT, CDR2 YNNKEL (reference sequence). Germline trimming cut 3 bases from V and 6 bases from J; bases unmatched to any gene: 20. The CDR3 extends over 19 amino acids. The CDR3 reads CASSQGQVEPGTGRAEAFF. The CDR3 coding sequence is TGTGCCAGCAGCCAGGGTCAAGTCGAACCCGGGACAGGGAGAGCTGAAGCTTTCTTT.